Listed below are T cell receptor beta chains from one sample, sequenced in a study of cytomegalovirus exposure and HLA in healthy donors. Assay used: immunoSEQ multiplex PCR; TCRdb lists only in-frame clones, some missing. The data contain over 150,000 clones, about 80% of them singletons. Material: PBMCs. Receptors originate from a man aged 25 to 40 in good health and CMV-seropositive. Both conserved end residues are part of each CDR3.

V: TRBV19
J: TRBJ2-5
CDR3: CASSAPRGGKETQYF

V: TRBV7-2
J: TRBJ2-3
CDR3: CASSSRPGLVGTDTQYF

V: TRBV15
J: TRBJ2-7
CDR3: CATSREGGTNSDEQYF

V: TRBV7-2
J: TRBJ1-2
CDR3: CASSLEGVYGYTF

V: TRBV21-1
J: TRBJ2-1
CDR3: CASSKRESSYNEQFF

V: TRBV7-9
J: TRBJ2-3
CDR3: CASSHPSSGATATDTQYF

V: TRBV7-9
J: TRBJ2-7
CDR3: CASSSDLLGEQYF

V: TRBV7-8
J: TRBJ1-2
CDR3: CASSSSGFGYTF

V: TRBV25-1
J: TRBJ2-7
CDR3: CASSESGSGAEYF

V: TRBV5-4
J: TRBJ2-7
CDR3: CASSLDLGTSRDEQYF

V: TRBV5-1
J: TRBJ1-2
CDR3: CASSLAPGDYGYTF

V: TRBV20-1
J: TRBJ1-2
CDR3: CSAIDSYGYTF

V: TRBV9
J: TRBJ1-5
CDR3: CASSTGQGNNQPQHF

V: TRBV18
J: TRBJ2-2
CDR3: CASSPNRGPGTGELFF

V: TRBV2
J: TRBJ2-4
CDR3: CASSPDRLNIQYF

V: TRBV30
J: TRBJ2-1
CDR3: CAWRPPRLAGDVNEQFF

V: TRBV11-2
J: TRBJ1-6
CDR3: CASSLAGKGYNSPLHF

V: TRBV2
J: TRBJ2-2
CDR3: CAGISRGAGELFF

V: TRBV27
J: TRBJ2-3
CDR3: CASSSAGGLGGTQYF

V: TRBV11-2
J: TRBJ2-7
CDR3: CASSQGDKNYEQYF

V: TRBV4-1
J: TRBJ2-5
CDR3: CASSQDPRGLASETQYF

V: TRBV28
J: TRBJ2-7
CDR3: CASSSQTSGRASIKDEQYF

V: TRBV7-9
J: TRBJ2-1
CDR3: CASSFGAAMNEQFF

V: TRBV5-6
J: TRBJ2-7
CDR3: CASSVNGLAAFYEQYF

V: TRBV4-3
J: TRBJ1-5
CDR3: CASSQEWHSNQPQHF

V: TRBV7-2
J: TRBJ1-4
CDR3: CASSALTGGSEKLFF

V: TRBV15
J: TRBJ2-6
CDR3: CATSRDVTGTGANVLTF

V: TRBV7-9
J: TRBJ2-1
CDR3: CASSDRGRGPNEQFF

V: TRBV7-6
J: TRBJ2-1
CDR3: CASRLTPSGGMDEQFF

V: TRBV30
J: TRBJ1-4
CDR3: CAWSVKGAGEKLFF

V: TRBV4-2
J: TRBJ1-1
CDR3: CASSQSGELEAFF

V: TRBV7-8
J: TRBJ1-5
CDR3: CASSRRDSDGEPQHF

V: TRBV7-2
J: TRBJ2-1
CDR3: CASSDGQWGGRSYNEQFF

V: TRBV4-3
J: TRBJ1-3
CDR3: CASSQDVGSGNTIYF

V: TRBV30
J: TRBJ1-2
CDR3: CAWSGGGGGYTF

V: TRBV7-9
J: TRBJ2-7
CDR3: CASSLVRPRGHGYEQYF

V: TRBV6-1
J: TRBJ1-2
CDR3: CASRGGGGGYTF

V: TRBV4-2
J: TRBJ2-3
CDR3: CASSQEPRSDTQYF

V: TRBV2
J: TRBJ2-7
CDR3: CASSEMVVRPYEQYF

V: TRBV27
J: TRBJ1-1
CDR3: CASMEIGGMVTEAFF

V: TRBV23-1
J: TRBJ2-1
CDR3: CASSQRERGTGGYNEQFF

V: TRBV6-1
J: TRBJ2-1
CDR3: CATIALAGGNEQFF